These 27 T cell receptor beta chains originate from one sample sequenced in a study of cytomegalovirus exposure and HLA in healthy donors. In the PCR, 60 Vbeta and 13 Jbeta primers were used. Assay: immunoSEQ multiplex PCR; the TCRdb copy retains only in-frame clones and omits some. The sample lists approximately 130,000 clones, about 81% occurring once. The sequencing input was PBMCs. These receptors were collected from a woman between 40 and 55 years old in good health and CMV-seropositive.

The rearrangement links TRBV5-6 to TRBJ2-7; 7 nucleotides agree with TRBD1. The CDR3 contains 13 residues. CDR1 and CDR2 (germline): SGHDT, YYEEEE. V was pared by 2 bases and J by 4 bases, with 3 bases of the junction left unmatched. DNA of the CDR3: TGTGCCAGCAGCTTTGGCAGGGGGTACGAGCAGTACTTC. Amino acid sequence: CASSFGRGYEQYF. Full variable domain (remainder filled in from reference TRBV5-6 and TRBJ2-7): DAGVTQSPTHLIKTRGQQVTLRCSPKSGHDTVSWYQQALGQGPQFIFQYYEEEERQRGNFPDRFSGHQFPNYSSELNVNALLLGDSALYLCASSFGRGYEQYFGPGTRLTVT.

V usage is TRBV6-1 and J usage is TRBJ2-5; TRBD1 agrees at 8 bases. This CDR3 has 13 residues. Germline V gene sequence: CDR1 MNHNS, CDR2 SASEGT. V trimming: 7 bases; J trimming: 7 bases; junction bases outside the gene matches: 8. The CDR3: CASTGQGFGTQYF. In DNA form, the CDR3 reads TGTGCCAGCACCGGACAGGGTTTCGGGACCCAGTACTTC.

V gene TRBV7-6 combines with J gene TRBJ2-1, with D possibly matching TRBD2 (6 bases). V was trimmed by 0 bases and J by 5 bases, leaving 17 bases between them. Germline V lookup: CDR1 SGHVS, CDR2 FNYEAQ. This CDR3 region has 17 residues. The CDR3 DNA sequence: TGTGCCAGCAGCTTAGCGGGGGGTTTGTTCGGTAACAATGAGCAGTTCTTC. It specifies CASSLAGGLFGNNEQFF.

The chain carries TRBV9 and TRBJ2-5; D remains ambiguous. CDR1 is SGDLS and CDR2 is YYNGEE in the germline V gene. Trimming took off 0 bases at V and 2 bases at J, with 5 bases between the two ends. This CDR3 spans 13 amino acids. The CDR3 DNA reads as TGTGCCAGCAGCGTAGCCCTACAAGAGACCCAGTACTTC. It codes for CASSVALQETQYF.

The chain links TRBV14 to TRBJ2-6, with TRBD1 as a possible D gene (5 bases). The CDR3 runs 17 residues. With 4 bases removed from V and 3 bases from J, the gap between germline ends came to 16 bases. Per germline, CDR1 SGHDN and CDR2 FVKESK. The CDR3 DNA follows: TGTGCCAGCAGCCCCTTAGTGGGCAGGGATGGGGCCAACGTCCTGACTTTC. Residues: CASSPLVGRDGANVLTF.

The sample holds a few counts of this clone. The chain carries TRBV19 and TRBJ2-6; 11 bases line up with TRBD2. This CDR3 has 18 residues. Losses at the gene ends were 4 bases for V and 1 base for J; bases not matched to a gene: 6. Germline-derived CDR1 and CDR2 are LNHDA and SQIVND (reference sequence). CDR3 region: CASSRKLAGVSGANVLTF. DNA of the CDR3: TGTGCCAGTAGTAGGAAACTAGCGGGAGTATCTGGGGCCAACGTCCTGACTTTC.

This chain joins TRBV9 and TRBJ1-2; 11 bases agree with TRBD1. The germline gives CDR1 SGDLS, CDR2 YYNGEE. J gave up 4 bases and V 3 bases, and 8 bases lay outside the gene matches. This CDR3 has 16 residues. CDR3 amino acids: CASSGDWTGGAYGYTF. The CDR3 DNA sequence: TGTGCCAGCAGCGGAGATTGGACAGGGGGCGCCTATGGCTACACCTTC.

The J gene is TRBJ1-2, the V gene TRBV19, with D possibly TRBD1 on 6 matching bases. Germline V gene sequence: CDR1 LNHDA, CDR2 SQIVND (reference sequence). This CDR3 region has 14 residues. V dropped 5 bases and J dropped 6 bases, with 16 bases sitting between them. The CDR3, as DNA: TGTGCCAGTAGTCCCGGACAGCGACGCAATGGCTACACCTTC. Translating gives CASSPGQRRNGYTF.

The table lists this clone with a count of one. The chain carries TRBV7-3 and TRBJ2-3; 7 nucleotides align to TRBD1. The junction had 10 bases not matched to a gene; V was cut back by 5 bases and J by 2 bases. CDR1 and CDR2 from the germline V gene are SGHTA and FQGTGA. There are 16 residues in the CDR3. CDR3 residues: CASSPKPGQITDTQYF. The CDR3, as DNA: TGTGCCAGCAGCCCAAAACCGGGACAGATCACAGATACGCAGTATTTT.

This clone was observed a handful of times. This chain joins TRBV4-2 and TRBJ2-1; D not resolved. Germline assignment: CDR1 LGHNA and CDR2 YNFKEQ. V dropped 1 base and J dropped 10 bases, with 8 bases sitting between them. This CDR3 contains 12 residues. CDR3 loop: CASSQVEREQFF. CDR3 DNA sequence: TGTGCCAGCAGCCAAGTGGAGCGCGAGCAGTTCTTC.

J is TRBJ2-7 and V is TRBV12-2; the table names TRBD2, a call not compared with the DNA. TRBV12-2 is annotated as a pseudogene. The CDR3 length is 19 residues. The CDR3 bases are TGTGCAAGTCGCTTCGCCCGGGACAGGGGGCTAGCGGGAGACTCCGAGCAGTACTTC. Its translation is CASRFARDRGLAGDSEQYF.

The J gene is TRBJ1-2, the V gene TRBV5-1; 7 nucleotides line up with TRBD1. CDR1 and CDR2 (germline): SGHRS, YFSETQ. Germline trimming cut 1 base from V and 5 bases from J; bases unmatched to any gene: 11. The CDR3 spans 16 residues. CDR3 sequence reads: CASSLQGGALGYGYTF. The CDR3 bases are TGCGCCAGCAGCTTGCAAGGGGGCGCTCTGGGGTATGGCTACACCTTC. The whole variable domain, filled in from reference TRBV5-1 and TRBJ1-2, reads KAGVTQTPRYLIKTRGQQVTLSCSPISGHRSVSWYQQTPGQGLQFLFEYFSETQRNKGNFPGRFSGRQFSNSRSEMNVSTLELGDSALYLCASSLQGGALGYGYTFGSGTRLTVV.

The CDR3 bases are TGCGCCAGCAGGGAAGGGCGGGCTAGCGAGAAGAAAGAGACCCAGTACTTC. This sequence encodes CASREGRASEKKETQYF. The chain employs TRBV5-1 and TRBJ2-5, with D possibly TRBD2 on 6 matching bases. Germline V gene lookup returns CDR1 SGHRS and CDR2 YFSETQ. V gave up 5 bases and J gave up 3 bases, with 23 bases separating them. The CDR3 loop spans 17 amino acids.

The chain recombines TRBV28 with TRBJ2-7, with D possibly matching TRBD1 (5 bases). V lost 10 bases and J 6 bases, leaving 13 bases between the germline ends. Germline CDR1 is MDHEN and CDR2 is SYDVKM. The CDR3 is 11 residues long. The CDR3 sequence: CATYRYSEQYF. The CDR3 bases are TGTGCCACTTACAGGTACTCCGAGCAGTACTTC. The whole variable domain, remainder taken from reference TRBV28 and TRBJ2-7, is DVKVTQSSRYLVKRTGEKVFLECVQDMDHENMFWYRQDPGLGLRLIYFSYDVKMKEKGDIPEGYSVSREKKERFSLILESASTNQTSMYLCATYRYSEQYFGPGTRLTVT.

The chain combines TRBV9 with TRBJ2-1; 10 bases align to TRBD2. With 0 bases clipped from V and 3 bases from J, the junction kept 6 bases outside the gene matches. The CDR3 totals 17 residues. Germline V gives CDR1 SGDLS, CDR2 YYNGEE. The CDR3 nucleotides read TGTGCCAGCAGCGTAGGAGCGGGAGGGCCCATCTACAATGAGCAGTTCTTC. Amino acid sequence: CASSVGAGGPIYNEQFF.

The chain couples TRBV5-6 to TRBJ1-1, with 8 bases matching TRBD1. The V gene end was trimmed by 4 bases and the J gene end by 6 bases; junction bases not matched to a gene: 5. This CDR3 comprises 13 residues. Per the germline V gene, CDR1 is SGHDT and CDR2 is YYEEEE. The CDR3 nucleotides are TGTGCCAGCAGCGGCGGGACAGGCTCTGAAGCTTTCTTT. Encoded protein: CASSGGTGSEAFF.

This clone was found a few times. The chain is built from TRBV11-3 and TRBJ1-1; D remains ambiguous. Trimming pared 2 bases from V and 2 bases from J, leaving 9 bases between. This CDR3 has 14 residues. The germline V gene encodes CDR1 SGHNT and CDR2 YENEEA. The CDR3: CASSLSQFNTEAFF. The CDR3 DNA reads as TGTGCCAGCAGCTTATCACAGTTTAACACTGAAGCTTTCTTT.

This chain connects TRBV19 to TRBJ2-3, with D tentatively TRBD1 (5 bases). The CDR3 is 13 residues long. V shed 6 bases and J shed 2 bases, with 9 bases lying between them. Germline CDR1 reads LNHDA; CDR2 reads SQIVND (reference sequence). CDR3 nucleotide sequence: TGTGCCAGTAGAGGGGCACTCACAGATACGCAGTATTTT. This codes for CASRGALTDTQYF.

V is TRBV27 and J is TRBJ2-1; 11 bases line up with TRBD2. The CDR3 has 17 amino acids. The trim removed 6 bases at V and 9 bases at J, leaving 16 bases unmatched. CDR1 MNHEY and CDR2 SMNVEV come from the germline V gene (reference sequence). CDR3 residues: CASRRGLLAGDSGEQFF. CDR3 bases: TGTGCCAGCAGAAGAGGGTTACTAGCGGGAGACAGCGGTGAGCAGTTCTTC.

This rearrangement joins TRBV5-6 to TRBJ1-2; maybe TRBD1 (5 bases). Germline CDR1 and CDR2: SGHDT and YYEEEE. The CDR3 consists of 13 residues. The germline V and J ends were trimmed by 4 bases and 9 bases, with 16 bases remaining between them. As DNA, the CDR3 is TGTGCCAGCAGCCCAAGCGTAACAGGCCGCTACACCTTC. Its translation: CASSPSVTGRYTF.

CDR3 amino acids: CASSLIGGTNTGELFF. CDR3 DNA sequence: TGTGCCAGCAGCCTAATCGGGGGGACGAACACCGGGGAGCTGTTTTTT. The gene calls are TRBV11-3 and TRBJ2-2; TRBD2 matches at 7 bases. The CDR3 runs to 16 residues. CDR1 and CDR2 from the germline V gene are SGHNT and YENEEA. With V trimmed by 5 bases and J by 0 bases, 6 bases remained unmatched.

The J gene is TRBJ2-2, the V gene TRBV11-2, with 7 bases fitting TRBD1. Germline trimming cut 6 bases from V and 6 bases from J; bases unmatched to any gene: 13. This CDR3 is built from 16 residues. The germline V gene encodes CDR1 SGHAT and CDR2 FQNNGV. CDR3 amino acids: CASRRLRGRTSGELFF. CDR3 coding DNA: TGTGCCAGCAGACGGCTGAGGGGGCGTACGTCCGGGGAGCTGTTTTTT. Full variable domain (remainder filled in from reference TRBV11-2 and TRBJ2-2): EAGVAQSPRYKIIEKRQSVAFWCNPISGHATLYWYQQILGQGPKLLIQFQNNGVVDDSQLPKDRFSAERLKGVDSTLKIQPAKLEDSAVYLCASRRLRGRTSGELFFGEGSRLTVL.

The chain couples TRBV4-2 to TRBJ1-5; D not certain. Trimming took off 3 bases at V and 7 bases at J, with 10 bases between the two ends. The CDR3 runs to 13 residues. Looked up from germline, CDR1 is LGHNA and CDR2 is YNFKEQ. The CDR3 DNA reads as TGTGCCAGCAGCCAGACTCCGGGACAGCCCCAGCATTTT. Encoded protein: CASSQTPGQPQHF.

The chain employs TRBV5-4 and TRBJ2-1; 8 bases agree with TRBD2. The germline CDR1 and CDR2 sequences are SGHNT and YYREEE (reference sequence). The CDR3 is made up of 15 amino acids. The V gene end was trimmed by 4 bases and the J gene end by 4 bases; junction bases not matched to a gene: 7. The CDR3 DNA reads as TGTGCCAGCAGCCCTCCGGGGGGGGGTTACAATGAGCAGTTCTTC. It encodes CASSPPGGGYNEQFF.

The CDR3 protein is CASSLGHNTEAFF. The DNA for the CDR3 is TGTGCCAGCAGCTTAGGACATAACACTGAAGCTTTCTTT. The V gene is TRBV7-9, the J gene TRBJ1-1, with D hard to call. This CDR3 is 13 amino acids long. V lost 1 base, J lost 2 bases, and 5 bases lay in between. Germline V CDR1 and CDR2: SEHNR, FQNEAQ (reference sequence).

This chain links TRBV27 with TRBJ2-7, with a tentative D call TRBD1 (6 bases). Germline V gene data show CDR1 as MNHEY and CDR2 as SMNVEV (reference sequence). The CDR3 is 14 amino acids. V gave up 3 bases and J gave up 4 bases, with 13 bases separating them. The DNA for the CDR3 is TGTGCCAGCAGTTTCTGGGACACGCAATACGAGCAGTACTTC. Translated, it gives CASSFWDTQYEQYF.

CDR3 sequence (DNA): TGTGCCAGCAGATCACAGGGCTCTGGAAACACCATATATTTT. It is translated as CASRSQGSGNTIYF. The chain employs TRBV28 and TRBJ1-3; TRBD1 might be the D (6 bases). This CDR3 is 14 amino acids long. V lost 6 bases and J lost 0, with 9 bases in between. Germline CDR1 and CDR2: MDHEN and SYDVKM.